The 25 T cell receptor beta chains below were found in one sample sequenced in a study of blood T cell repertoires in COVID-19. The data were produced by immunoSEQ multiplex PCR, yet TCRdb's version contains in-frame clones alone and is incomplete. The sample shows about 170,000 clones, around 79% of them seen only once. The source material was PBMCs or T cells enriched from blood (not recorded which). The receptors derive from a woman between 65 and 79 years old in a cohort exposed to, infected with or recovered from COVID-19 (not recorded which).

This chain links TRBV7-2 with TRBJ1-1, with 7 bases identical to TRBD1. The germline gives CDR1 SGHTA, CDR2 FQGNSA. The CDR3 is 13 residues long. The trim removed 2 bases at V and 3 bases at J, leaving 0 bases unmatched. The CDR3: CASSLQGDTEAFF. In DNA, the CDR3 is TGTGCCAGCAGCTTACAGGGGGACACTGAAGCTTTCTTT.

V and J are TRBV6-6 and TRBJ1-1, with D tentatively TRBD1 (6 bases). CDR1 is MNHNY and CDR2 is SVGAGI in the germline V gene (reference sequence). V gave up 2 bases and J gave up 1 base, with 14 bases separating them. The CDR3 runs to 16 residues. The CDR3 protein is CASSYAAGEGNTEAFF. The CDR3 DNA sequence: TGTGCCAGCAGTTACGCGGCAGGGGAGGGGAACACTGAAGCTTTCTTT.

J is TRBJ1-2 and V is TRBV18; 12 bases are shared with TRBD1. The trim removed 8 bases at V and 2 bases at J, leaving 6 bases unmatched. The germline V gene has CDR1 KGHSH and CDR2 LQKENI. The CDR3 consists of 15 residues. The CDR3: CASQPGQGANYGYTF. In nucleotides, the CDR3 is TGTGCCAGCCAACCGGGACAGGGGGCCAACTATGGCTACACCTTC.

V gene TRBV25-1 combines with J gene TRBJ2-2; possible D gene TRBD1, 5 bases. The ends were cut back, 5 bases at V and 6 bases at J, with 22 bases in the middle. CDR1 MGHDK and CDR2 SYGVNS come from the germline V gene. The CDR3 extends over 17 amino acids. Written as DNA, the CDR3 is TGTGCCAGCAGTCCTGGGCAGGGATGGGTAGGACCCGGGGAGCTGTTTTTT. Its protein product is CASSPGQGWVGPGELFF. Complete variable domain (other parts from reference TRBV25-1 and TRBJ2-2): EADIYQTPRYLVIGTGKKITLECSQTMGHDKMYWYQQDPGMELHLIHYSYGVNSTEKGDLSSESTVSRIRTEHFPLTLESARPSHTSQYLCASSPGQGWVGPGELFFGEGSRLTVL.

Concerning this clone itself: Sequence at one end of the junction differs from germline and may be a read error. This rearrangement joins TRBV3-1 (or the pseudogene TRBV3-2) to TRBJ1-2; possibly TRBD1 for D (6 bases). This CDR3 comprises 14 residues. CDR1 and CDR2 from the germline V gene are LGHDT and YNNKEL (reference sequence). This CDR3 reads CASSQEDRTYGYTF. The CDR3 DNA follows: TGTGCCAGCAGTCAAGAGGACAGAACTTATGGCTACACCTTC.

This clone was found once. The chain uses TRBV6-5 and TRBJ1-1; no clear D gene. Germline lookup yields CDR1 MNHEY and CDR2 SVGAGI. With 1 base removed from V and 1 base from J, the gap between germline ends came to 10 bases. CDR3 length: 15 amino acids. CDR3 in amino acids: CASSYYLSGNTEAFF. The CDR3 bases are TGTGCCAGCAGTTACTACCTATCCGGGAACACTGAAGCTTTCTTT.

This chain connects TRBV18 to TRBJ1-2; D is unclear. The CDR3 extends over 14 amino acids. Germline values: CDR1 KGHSH, CDR2 LQKENI. Trimming took off 2 bases at V and 4 bases at J, with 11 bases between the two ends. The CDR3 coding sequence is TGTGCCAGCTCACCAAGGAGGGAGGCCTATGGCTACACCTTC. This translates into CASSPRREAYGYTF. The complete variable domain, with remaining parts taken from reference TRBV18 and TRBJ1-2, reads NAGVMQNPRHLVRRRGQEARLRCSPMKGHSHVYWYRQLPEEGLKFMVYLQKENIIDESGMPKERFSAEFPKEGPSILRIQQVVRGDSAAYFCASSPRREAYGYTFGSGTRLTVV.

The chain uses TRBV9 and TRBJ2-2; 7 bases map to TRBD1. Germline loops: CDR1 SGDLS, CDR2 YYNGEE. The CDR3 contains 16 residues. Trimming removed 2 bases from V and 1 base from J; junction bases left unmatched: 5. This chain's CDR3 is CASSVTTGMNTGELFF. The CDR3 bases are TGTGCCAGCAGCGTCACGACAGGGATGAACACCGGGGAGCTGTTTTTT.

The J gene is TRBJ1-6, the V gene TRBV7-9, with D uncertain. Germline lookup yields CDR1 SEHNR and CDR2 FQNEAQ (reference sequence). The germline V and J ends were trimmed by 2 bases and 6 bases, with 14 bases remaining between them. There are 16 residues in the CDR3. CDR3 in amino acids: CASSLIGEGLNSPLHF. CDR3 DNA sequence: TGTGCCAGCAGCTTAATCGGGGAGGGCCTTAATTCACCCCTCCACTTT.

Concerning this clone itself: The junction and the germline gene differ at one end; a read error may be behind it. The chain uses TRBV14 and TRBJ2-3; D possibly corresponds to TRBD2 (7 bases). The CDR3 has 13 residues. CDR1 SGHDN and CDR2 FVKESK come from the germline V gene. CDR3 sequence reads: CASSQDWGGPLDF. In DNA form, the CDR3 reads TGTGCCAGCAGCCAAGATTGGGGGGGCCCGTTGGATTTT.

This clone came up once. The V call is TRBV7-8, the J call TRBJ1-4, with D unclear. Germline loops: CDR1 SGHVS, CDR2 FQNEAQ. V was shortened by 5 bases and J by 5 bases, with 12 bases between the two germline ends. The CDR3 runs to 14 residues. The CDR3 nucleotides read TGTGCCAGCAGCCCCTCTCGAGGGAATGAAAAACTGTTTTTT. This sequence encodes CASSPSRGNEKLFF.

The V call is TRBV6-5, the J call TRBJ2-6; D gene uncertain. Trimming cost V 6 bases and J 0 bases, with 9 bases left between them. The CDR3 extends over 15 amino acids. Germline lookup yields CDR1 MNHEY and CDR2 SVGAGI. CDR3 sequence reads: CASRGTSSGANVLTF. The CDR3 DNA is TGTGCCAGCAGGGGCACATCCTCTGGGGCCAACGTCCTGACTTTC.

This sequence joins TRBV19 and TRBJ2-7, with TRBD1 matching 9 bases. In germline, CDR1 is LNHDA, CDR2 SQIVND (reference sequence). J gave up 1 base and V 2 bases, and 9 bases lay outside the gene matches. The CDR3 is made up of 17 amino acids. CDR3 sequence (DNA): TGTGCCAGTAGTATAATGCACTTTGGGACAGGGTCCTACGAGCAGTACTTC. It specifies CASSIMHFGTGSYEQYF.

Within the sample, this clone is medium-sized. The chain recombines TRBV5-1 with TRBJ1-1; D might be TRBD1 (6 bases). Germline CDR1 reads SGHRS; CDR2 reads YFSETQ. The CDR3 is 14 residues long. Trimming removed 3 bases from V and 1 base from J, with 10 bases in between. CDR3 in DNA: TGCGCCAGCAGCTCAACAGGGCGGAACACTGAAGCTTTCTTT. It is translated as CASSSTGRNTEAFF.

This clone has a handful of counts. The chain couples TRBV4-2 to TRBJ1-5; 7 bases map to TRBD1. The CDR3 is 14 residues long. Germline CDR1 reads LGHNA; CDR2 reads YNFKEQ. Trimming cost V 4 bases and J 2 bases; bases outside gene matches: 2. The CDR3 here is CASSPGTGNQPQHF. CDR3 in DNA: TGTGCCAGCAGCCCCGGGACAGGCAATCAGCCCCAGCATTTT.

In this sample, this clone turned up once. This chain uses TRBV2 with TRBJ1-4, with 8 bases identical to TRBD1. Germline CDR1 is SNHLY and CDR2 is FYNNEI. The CDR3 totals 13 residues. Trimming took 8 bases from V and 10 from J; bases not matched to a gene: 9. The CDR3 here is CASEPGQVGKLFF. For the CDR3, the DNA is TGTGCCAGCGAACCGGGACAGGTCGGAAAACTGTTTTTT.

The rearrangement links TRBV19 to TRBJ1-2; no clear D gene. V was clipped by 2 bases and J by 9 bases, with 10 bases between them. The CDR3 consists of 12 residues. Germline CDR1 is LNHDA and CDR2 is SQIVND (reference sequence). CDR3 coding DNA: TGTGCCAGTAGTATAAGCGAGAGCAGCTACACCTTC. It yields the protein CASSISESSYTF. The whole variable domain, remainder taken from reference TRBV19 and TRBJ1-2, is DGGITQSPKYLFRKEGQNVTLSCEQNLNHDAMYWYRQDPGQGLRLIYYSQIVNDFQKGDIAEGYSVSREKKESFPLTVTSAQKNPTAFYLCASSISESSYTFGSGTRLTVV.

In its sample, this clone was seen many times. The gene calls are TRBV30 and TRBJ2-7; TRBD1 matches 11 bases. This CDR3 is 12 amino acids long. After removal of 5 bases from V and 5 bases from J, the junction contained 2 bases not matched to a gene. Germline CDR1 and CDR2: GTSNPN and SVGIG (reference sequence). The CDR3 nucleotides read TGTGCCTGGGTGGGACAGGGGGACGAGCAGTACTTC. Its translation: CAWVGQGDEQYF.

This clone has just one count. CDR3 in amino acids: CASSLVGSGSINEQFF. CDR3 in DNA: TGTGCCAGCAGCTTAGTAGGTAGCGGGAGTATTAATGAGCAGTTCTTC. The rearrangement uses TRBV7-2 and TRBJ2-1; the match to TRBD2 covers 9 bases. V shed 1 base, J shed 7 bases, and the junction held 8 bases outside the gene matches. Germline lookup yields CDR1 SGHTA and CDR2 FQGNSA. This CDR3 spans 16 amino acids.

As DNA, the CDR3 is TGTGCCAGCAGCTATACCCCAGGGGTTGGCACCTTC. Translated, it gives CASSYTPGVGTF. The rearrangement joins TRBV6-2 or TRBV6-3 to TRBJ1-2, with D possibly TRBD1 on 6 matching bases. The CDR3 has 12 residues. The germline V and J ends were trimmed by 6 bases and 13 bases, with 18 bases remaining between them. Germline-derived CDR1 and CDR2 are MNHEY and SVGEGT.

V gene TRBV5-4 combines with J gene TRBJ1-1, with unresolved D. Germline V gene lookup returns CDR1 SGHNT and CDR2 YYREEE (reference sequence). The CDR3 extends over 12 amino acids. V shed 7 bases and J shed 3 bases, with 10 bases lying between them. CDR3 nucleotides: TGTGCCAGCGCCGGGGTAGACACTGAAGCTTTCTTT. Its protein product is CASAGVDTEAFF.

The CDR3 coding sequence is TGTGCCAGTTCGAAAGACAGGAACACTGAAGCTTTCTTT. Translated, it gives CASSKDRNTEAFF. V is TRBV2 and J is TRBJ1-1, with a tentative D call TRBD1 (5 bases). The CDR3 runs to 13 residues. The ends were cut back, 9 bases at V and 1 base at J, with 12 bases in the middle. Germline CDR1 reads SNHLY; CDR2 reads FYNNEI.

This chain links TRBV18 with TRBJ1-1, with D maybe TRBD1 (6 bases). The V gene's germline CDR1 is KGHSH and CDR2 LQKENI. The CDR3 covers 17 residues. Trimming cost V 2 bases and J 4 bases, with 20 bases left between them. The CDR3 region is CASSPMQGYEIGTEAFF. For the CDR3, the DNA is TGTGCCAGCTCACCAATGCAGGGGTATGAGATCGGCACTGAAGCTTTCTTT. The full variable domain, rest sourced from reference TRBV18 and TRBJ1-1, is NAGVMQNPRHLVRRRGQEARLRCSPMKGHSHVYWYRQLPEEGLKFMVYLQKENIIDESGMPKERFSAEFPKEGPSILRIQQVVRGDSAAYFCASSPMQGYEIGTEAFFGQGTRLTVV.

This clone was counted once. The chain is built from TRBV19 and TRBJ2-5; maybe TRBD1 (5 bases). Germline CDR1 reads LNHDA; CDR2 reads SQIVND (reference sequence). The CDR3 totals 12 residues. The ends were cut back, 0 bases at V and 7 bases at J, with 6 bases in the middle. The chain's CDR3 is CASSIDQGTQYF. CDR3 nucleotides: TGTGCCAGTAGTATAGATCAGGGGACCCAGTACTTC. Full variable domain (remainder filled in from reference TRBV19 and TRBJ2-5): DGGITQSPKYLFRKEGQNVTLSCEQNLNHDAMYWYRQDPGQGLRLIYYSQIVNDFQKGDIAEGYSVSREKKESFPLTVTSAQKNPTAFYLCASSIDQGTQYFGPGTRLLVL.

The chain employs TRBV7-8 and TRBJ1-5; 9 bases match TRBD1. The CDR3 has 15 residues. V lost 3 bases to trimming and J lost 4 bases; unmatched junction nucleotides: 4. Germline-derived CDR1 and CDR2 are SGHVS and FQNEAQ. The CDR3 loop reads CASSFRTGENQPQHF. The CDR3 nucleotides read TGTGCCAGCAGCTTCCGGACAGGGGAGAATCAGCCCCAGCATTTT.